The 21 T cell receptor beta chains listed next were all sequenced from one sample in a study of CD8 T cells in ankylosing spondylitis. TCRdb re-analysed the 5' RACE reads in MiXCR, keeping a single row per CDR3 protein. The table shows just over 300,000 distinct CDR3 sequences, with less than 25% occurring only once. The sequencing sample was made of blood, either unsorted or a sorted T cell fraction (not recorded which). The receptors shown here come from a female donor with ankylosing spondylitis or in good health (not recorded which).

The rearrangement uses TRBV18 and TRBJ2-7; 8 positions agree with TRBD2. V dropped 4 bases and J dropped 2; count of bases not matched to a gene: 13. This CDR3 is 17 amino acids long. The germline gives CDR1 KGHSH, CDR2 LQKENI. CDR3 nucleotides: TGTGCCAGCTCACTAGCCGGGGGAGCGGGAGTTGCCTACGAGCAGTACTTC. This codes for CASSLAGGAGVAYEQYF.

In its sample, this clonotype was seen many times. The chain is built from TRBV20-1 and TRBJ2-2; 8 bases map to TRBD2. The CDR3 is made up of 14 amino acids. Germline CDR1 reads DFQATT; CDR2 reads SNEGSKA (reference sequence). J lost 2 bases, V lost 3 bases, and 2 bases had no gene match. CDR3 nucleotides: TGCAGTGCTAGCGGGAGGGTCAACACCGGGGAGCTGTTTTTT. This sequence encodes CSASGRVNTGELFF.

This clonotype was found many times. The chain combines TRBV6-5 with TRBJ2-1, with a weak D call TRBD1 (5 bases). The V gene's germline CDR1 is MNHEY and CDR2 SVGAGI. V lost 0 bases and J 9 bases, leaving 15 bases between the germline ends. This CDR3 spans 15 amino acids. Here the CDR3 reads CASSYSRQGFGEQFF. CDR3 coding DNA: TGTGCCAGCAGTTACTCTCGGCAGGGTTTCGGTGAGCAGTTCTTC.

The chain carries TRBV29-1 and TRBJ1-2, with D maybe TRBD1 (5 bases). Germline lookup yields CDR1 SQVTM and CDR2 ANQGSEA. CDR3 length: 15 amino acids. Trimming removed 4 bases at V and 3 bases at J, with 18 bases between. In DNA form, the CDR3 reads TGCAGCGTTGCGGGGTTCCCCGGGACCGACTATGGCTACACCTTC. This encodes CSVAGFPGTDYGYTF.

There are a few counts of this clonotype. CDR3 bases: TGCAGTGCTAGAGGGGGGACCATTTTCGGAGAGCAGTTCTTC. It encodes CSARGGTIFGEQFF. The chain carries TRBV20-1 and TRBJ2-1; either TRBD1 or TRBD2 may fit D (5 bases each). CDR1 and CDR2 from the germline V gene are DFQATT and SNEGSKA (reference sequence). This CDR3 region has 14 residues. V was cut by 1 base and J by 10 bases, with 17 bases left in between.

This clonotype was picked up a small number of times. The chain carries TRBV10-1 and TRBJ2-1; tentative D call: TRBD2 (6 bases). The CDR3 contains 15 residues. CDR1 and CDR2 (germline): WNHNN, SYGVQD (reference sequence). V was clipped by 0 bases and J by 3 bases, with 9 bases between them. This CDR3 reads CASSESGGNYNEQFF. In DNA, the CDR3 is TGCGCCAGCAGTGAGTCGGGAGGTAACTACAATGAGCAGTTCTTC.

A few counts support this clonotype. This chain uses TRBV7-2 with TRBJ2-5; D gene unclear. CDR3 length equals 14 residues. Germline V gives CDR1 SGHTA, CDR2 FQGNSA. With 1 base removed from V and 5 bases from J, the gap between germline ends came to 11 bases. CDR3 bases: TGTGCCAGCAGCTTAGTACATACGCAGGAGACCCAGTACTTC. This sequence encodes CASSLVHTQETQYF.

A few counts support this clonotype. CDR3 nucleotides: TGTGCCAGCAGTTACAAGGCTTCGATAGCGATCTACGAGCAGTACTTC. It specifies CASSYKASIAIYEQYF. The chain joins TRBV6-5 to TRBJ2-7; D may be TRBD2 (5 bases). Looked up from germline, CDR1 is MNHEY and CDR2 is SVGAGI. The CDR3 has 16 residues. Trimming removed 2 bases from V and 3 bases from J, with 17 bases in between.

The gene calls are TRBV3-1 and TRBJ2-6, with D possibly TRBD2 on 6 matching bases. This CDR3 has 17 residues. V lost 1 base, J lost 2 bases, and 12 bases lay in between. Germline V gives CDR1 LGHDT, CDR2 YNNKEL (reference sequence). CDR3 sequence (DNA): TGTGCCAGCAGCCAAGTTCTCGGGGGAACTGGGGCCAACGTCCTGACTTTC. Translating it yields CASSQVLGGTGANVLTF.

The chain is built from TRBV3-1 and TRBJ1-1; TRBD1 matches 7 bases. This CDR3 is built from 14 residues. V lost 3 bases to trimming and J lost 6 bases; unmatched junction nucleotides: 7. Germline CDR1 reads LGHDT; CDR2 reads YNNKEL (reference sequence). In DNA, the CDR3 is TGTGCCAGCAGCCAGCTACAGGGGTACGCTGAAGCTTTCTTT. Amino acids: CASSQLQGYAEAFF.

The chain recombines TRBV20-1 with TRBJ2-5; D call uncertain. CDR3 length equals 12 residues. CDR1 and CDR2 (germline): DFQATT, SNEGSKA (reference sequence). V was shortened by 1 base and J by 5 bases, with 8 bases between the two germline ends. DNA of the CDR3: TGCAGTGCTAGAGGGGCAGTCGAGACCCAGTACTTC. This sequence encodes CSARGAVETQYF.

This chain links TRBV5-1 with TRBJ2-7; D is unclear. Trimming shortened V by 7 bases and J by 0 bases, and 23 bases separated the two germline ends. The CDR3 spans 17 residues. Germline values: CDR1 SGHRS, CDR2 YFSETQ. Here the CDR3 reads CASGTLPLLVTSYEQYF. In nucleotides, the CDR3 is TGCGCCAGCGGAACCCTCCCACTGCTGGTGACCTCCTACGAGCAGTACTTC.

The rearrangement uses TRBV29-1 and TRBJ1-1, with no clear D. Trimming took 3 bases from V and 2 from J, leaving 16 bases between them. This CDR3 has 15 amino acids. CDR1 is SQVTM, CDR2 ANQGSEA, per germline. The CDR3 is CSVDKRPGVNTEAFF. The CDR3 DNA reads TGCAGCGTTGATAAGAGACCTGGGGTCAACACTGAAGCTTTCTTT.

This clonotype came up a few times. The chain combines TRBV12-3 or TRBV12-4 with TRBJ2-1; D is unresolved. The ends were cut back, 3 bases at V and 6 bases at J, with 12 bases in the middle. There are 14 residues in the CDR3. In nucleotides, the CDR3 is TGTGCCAGCAGTTTCCCTCTCCTTTCCAATGAGCAGTTCTTC. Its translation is CASSFPLLSNEQFF.

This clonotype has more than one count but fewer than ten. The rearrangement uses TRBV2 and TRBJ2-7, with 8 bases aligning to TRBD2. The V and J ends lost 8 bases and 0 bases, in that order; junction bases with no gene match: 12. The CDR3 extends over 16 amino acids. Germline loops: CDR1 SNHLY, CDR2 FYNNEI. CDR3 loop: CASLRLAQIFSYEQYF. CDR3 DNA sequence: TGTGCCAGCCTTCGACTAGCGCAAATTTTCTCCTACGAGCAGTACTTC.

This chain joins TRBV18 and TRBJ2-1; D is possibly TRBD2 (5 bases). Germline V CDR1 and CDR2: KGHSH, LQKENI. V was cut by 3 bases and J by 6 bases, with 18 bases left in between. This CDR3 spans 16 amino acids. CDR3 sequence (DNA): TGTGCCAGCTCACCGCGTATCGAGGGCGTTGGCAATGAGCAGTTCTTC. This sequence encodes CASSPRIEGVGNEQFF.

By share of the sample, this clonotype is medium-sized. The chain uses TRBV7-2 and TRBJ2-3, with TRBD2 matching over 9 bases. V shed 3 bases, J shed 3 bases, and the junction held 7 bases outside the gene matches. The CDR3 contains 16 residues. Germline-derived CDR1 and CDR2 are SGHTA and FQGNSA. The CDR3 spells CASSFQRSGGTDTQYF. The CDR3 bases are TGTGCCAGCAGCTTTCAGCGGAGCGGGGGGACAGATACGCAGTATTTT.

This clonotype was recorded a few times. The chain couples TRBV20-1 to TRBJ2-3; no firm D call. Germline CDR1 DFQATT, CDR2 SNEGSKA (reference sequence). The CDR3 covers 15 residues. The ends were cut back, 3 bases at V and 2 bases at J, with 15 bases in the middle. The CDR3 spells CSARKAISPTDTQYF. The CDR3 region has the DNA TGCAGTGCTAGGAAGGCAATCTCCCCCACAGATACGCAGTATTTT.

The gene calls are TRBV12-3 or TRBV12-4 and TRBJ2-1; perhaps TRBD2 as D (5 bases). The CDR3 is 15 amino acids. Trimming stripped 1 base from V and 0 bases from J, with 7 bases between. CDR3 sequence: CASSLEGLSYNEQFF. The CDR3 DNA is TGTGCCAGCAGTTTAGAAGGACTCTCCTACAATGAGCAGTTCTTC.

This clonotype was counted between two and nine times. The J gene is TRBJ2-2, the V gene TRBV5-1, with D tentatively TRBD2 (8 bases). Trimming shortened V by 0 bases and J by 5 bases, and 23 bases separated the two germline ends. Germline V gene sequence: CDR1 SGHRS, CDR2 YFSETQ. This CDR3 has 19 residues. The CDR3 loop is CASSLAVGRAWDRTGELFF. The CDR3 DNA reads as TGCGCCAGCAGCTTGGCCGTCGGGAGGGCCTGGGACAGAACCGGGGAGCTGTTTTTT. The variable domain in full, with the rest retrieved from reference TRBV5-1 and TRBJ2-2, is KAGVTQTPRYLIKTRGQQVTLSCSPISGHRSVSWYQQTPGQGLQFLFEYFSETQRNKGNFPGRFSGRQFSNSRSEMNVSTLELGDSALYLCASSLAVGRAWDRTGELFFGEGSRLTVL.

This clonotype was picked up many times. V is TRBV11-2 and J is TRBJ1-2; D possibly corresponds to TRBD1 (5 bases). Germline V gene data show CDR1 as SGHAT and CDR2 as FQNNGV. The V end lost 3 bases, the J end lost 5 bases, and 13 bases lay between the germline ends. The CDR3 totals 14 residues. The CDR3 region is CASSFTGTGYGYTF. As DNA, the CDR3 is TGTGCCAGCAGCTTTACCGGGACGGGATATGGCTACACCTTC.